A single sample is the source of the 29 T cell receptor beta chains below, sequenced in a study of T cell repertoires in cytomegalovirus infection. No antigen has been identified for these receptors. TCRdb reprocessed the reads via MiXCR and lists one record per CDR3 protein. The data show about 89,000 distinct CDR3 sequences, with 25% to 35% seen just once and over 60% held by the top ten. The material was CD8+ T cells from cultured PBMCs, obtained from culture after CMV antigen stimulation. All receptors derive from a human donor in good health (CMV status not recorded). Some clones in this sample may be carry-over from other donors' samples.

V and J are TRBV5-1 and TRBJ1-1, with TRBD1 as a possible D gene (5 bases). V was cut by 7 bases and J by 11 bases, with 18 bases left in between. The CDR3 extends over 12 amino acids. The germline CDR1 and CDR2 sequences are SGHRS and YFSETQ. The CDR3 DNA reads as TGCGCCAGCGCAGTGTCAGGGTCATCGGCTTTCTTT. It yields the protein CASAVSGSSAFF.

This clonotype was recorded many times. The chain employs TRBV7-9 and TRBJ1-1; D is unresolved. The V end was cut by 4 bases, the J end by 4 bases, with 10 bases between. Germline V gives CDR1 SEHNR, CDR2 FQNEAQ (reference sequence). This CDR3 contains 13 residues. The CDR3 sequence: CASSSKLATEAFF. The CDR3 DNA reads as TGTGCCAGCAGCTCCAAACTTGCCACTGAAGCTTTCTTT.

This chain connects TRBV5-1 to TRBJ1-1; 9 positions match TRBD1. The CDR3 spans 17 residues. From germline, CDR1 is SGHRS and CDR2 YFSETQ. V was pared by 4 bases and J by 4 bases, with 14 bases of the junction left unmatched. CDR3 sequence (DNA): TGCGCCAGCAGCGCCGGACACAGGGGGCCCTCTTCCACTGAAGCTTTCTTT. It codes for CASSAGHRGPSSTEAFF.

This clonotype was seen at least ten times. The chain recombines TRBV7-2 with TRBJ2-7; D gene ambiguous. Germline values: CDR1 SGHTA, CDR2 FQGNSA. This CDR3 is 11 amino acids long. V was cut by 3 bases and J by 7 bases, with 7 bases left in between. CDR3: CASSLLEEQYF. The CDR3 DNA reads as TGTGCCAGCAGCTTGTTGGAAGAGCAGTACTTC.

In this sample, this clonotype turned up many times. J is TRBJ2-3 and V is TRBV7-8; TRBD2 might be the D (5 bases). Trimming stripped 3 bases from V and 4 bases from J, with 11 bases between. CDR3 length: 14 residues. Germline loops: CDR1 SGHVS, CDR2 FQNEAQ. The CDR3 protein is CASSFGKVADTQYF. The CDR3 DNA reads TGTGCCAGCAGCTTCGGGAAGGTGGCAGATACGCAGTATTTT.

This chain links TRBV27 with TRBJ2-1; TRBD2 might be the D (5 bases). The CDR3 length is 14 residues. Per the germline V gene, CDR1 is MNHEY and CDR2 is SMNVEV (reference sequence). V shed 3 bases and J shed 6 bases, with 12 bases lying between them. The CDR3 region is CASSFSGLGNEQFF. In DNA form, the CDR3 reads TGTGCCAGCAGTTTTTCGGGGTTGGGCAATGAGCAGTTCTTC.

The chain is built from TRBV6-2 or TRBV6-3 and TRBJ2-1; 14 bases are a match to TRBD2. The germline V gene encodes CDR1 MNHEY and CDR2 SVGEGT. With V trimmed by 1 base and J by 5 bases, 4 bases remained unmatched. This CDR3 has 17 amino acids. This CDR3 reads CASSYFGLAGGNNEQFF. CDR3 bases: TGTGCCAGCAGTTACTTCGGACTAGCGGGGGGAAACAATGAGCAGTTCTTC.

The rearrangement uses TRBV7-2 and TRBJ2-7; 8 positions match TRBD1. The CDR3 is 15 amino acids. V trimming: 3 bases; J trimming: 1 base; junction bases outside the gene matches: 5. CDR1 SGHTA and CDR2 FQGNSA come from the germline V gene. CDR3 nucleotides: TGTGCCAGCAGCTTCGGGACAGGCTTTTCCTACGAGCAGTACTTC. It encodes CASSFGTGFSYEQYF.

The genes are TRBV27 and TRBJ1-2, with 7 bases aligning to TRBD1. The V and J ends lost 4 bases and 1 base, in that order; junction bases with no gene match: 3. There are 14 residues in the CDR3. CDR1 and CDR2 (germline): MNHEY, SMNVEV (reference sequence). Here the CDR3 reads CASSWDSDNYGYTF. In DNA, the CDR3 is TGTGCCAGCAGTTGGGACAGCGATAACTATGGCTACACCTTC.

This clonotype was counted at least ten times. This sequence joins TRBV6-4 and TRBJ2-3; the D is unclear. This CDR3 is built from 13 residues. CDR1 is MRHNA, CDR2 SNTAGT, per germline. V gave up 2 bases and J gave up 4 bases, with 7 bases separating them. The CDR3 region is CASSDRLADTQYF. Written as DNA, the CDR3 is TGTGCCAGCAGTGACCGACTTGCAGATACGCAGTATTTT.

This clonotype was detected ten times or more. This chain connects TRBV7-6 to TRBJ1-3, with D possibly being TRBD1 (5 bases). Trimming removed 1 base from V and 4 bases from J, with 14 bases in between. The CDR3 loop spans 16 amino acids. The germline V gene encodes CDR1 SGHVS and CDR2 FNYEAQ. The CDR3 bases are TGTGCCAGCAGCTTAGAGGCGGCAGGGAGGGGAAACACCATATATTTT. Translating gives CASSLEAAGRGNTIYF.

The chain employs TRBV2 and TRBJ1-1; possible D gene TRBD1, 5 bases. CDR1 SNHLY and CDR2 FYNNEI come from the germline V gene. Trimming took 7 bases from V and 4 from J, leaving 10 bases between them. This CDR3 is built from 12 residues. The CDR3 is CASIGGSTEAFF. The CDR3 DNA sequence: TGTGCCAGCATCGGGGGTAGCACTGAAGCTTTCTTT.

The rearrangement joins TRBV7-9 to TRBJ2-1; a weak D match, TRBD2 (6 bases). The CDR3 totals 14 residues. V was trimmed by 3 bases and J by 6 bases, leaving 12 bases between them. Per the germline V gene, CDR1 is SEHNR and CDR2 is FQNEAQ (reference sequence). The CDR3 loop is CASSFMTSLNEQFF. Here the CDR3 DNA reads TGTGCCAGCAGCTTTATGACTAGTCTCAATGAGCAGTTCTTC.

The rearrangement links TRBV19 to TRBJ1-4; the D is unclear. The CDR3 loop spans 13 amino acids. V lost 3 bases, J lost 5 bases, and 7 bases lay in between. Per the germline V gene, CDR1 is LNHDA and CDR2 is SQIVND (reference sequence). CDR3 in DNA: TGTGCCAGTAGTATCCTGATGAATGAAAAACTGTTTTTT. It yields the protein CASSILMNEKLFF.

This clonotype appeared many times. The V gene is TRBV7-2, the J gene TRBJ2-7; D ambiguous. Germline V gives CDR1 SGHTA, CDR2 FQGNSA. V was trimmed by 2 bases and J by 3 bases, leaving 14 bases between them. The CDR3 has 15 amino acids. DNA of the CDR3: TGTGCCAGCAGCTTACTTCCGAACTTATTCTACGAGCAGTACTTC. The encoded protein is CASSLLPNLFYEQYF.

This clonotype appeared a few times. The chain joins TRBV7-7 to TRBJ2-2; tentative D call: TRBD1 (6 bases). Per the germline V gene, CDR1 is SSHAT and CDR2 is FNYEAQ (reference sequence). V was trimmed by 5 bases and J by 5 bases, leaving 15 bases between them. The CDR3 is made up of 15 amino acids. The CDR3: CASSPTGTRTGELFF. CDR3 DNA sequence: TGTGCCAGCAGCCCAACCGGGACACGGACCGGGGAGCTGTTTTTT.

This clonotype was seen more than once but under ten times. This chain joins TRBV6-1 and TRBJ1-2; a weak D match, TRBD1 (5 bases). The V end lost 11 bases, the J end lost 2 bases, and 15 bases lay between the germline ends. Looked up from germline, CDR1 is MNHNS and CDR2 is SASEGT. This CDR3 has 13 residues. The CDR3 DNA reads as TGTGCCGTAGGGGTCAGAGACAACTATGGCTACACCTTC. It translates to CAVGVRDNYGYTF.

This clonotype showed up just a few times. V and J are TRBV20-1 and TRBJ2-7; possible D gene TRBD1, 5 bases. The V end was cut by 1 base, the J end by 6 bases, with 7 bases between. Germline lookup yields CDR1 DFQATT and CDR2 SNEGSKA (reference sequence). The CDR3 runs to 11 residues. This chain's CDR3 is CSARAGFEQYF. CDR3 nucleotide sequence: TGCAGTGCTAGAGCAGGGTTCGAGCAGTACTTC.

CDR3 DNA sequence: TGTGCCAGCAGCTTAGCCCTGGGAGACAGGGATAGTGGCTACACCTTC. Protein product: CASSLALGDRDSGYTF. This sequence joins TRBV11-1 and TRBJ1-2; 7 nucleotides agree with TRBD1. The CDR3 is 16 residues long. CDR1 and CDR2 from the germline V gene are SGHAT and FQDESV (reference sequence). V shed 0 bases, J shed 7 bases, and the junction held 11 bases outside the gene matches.

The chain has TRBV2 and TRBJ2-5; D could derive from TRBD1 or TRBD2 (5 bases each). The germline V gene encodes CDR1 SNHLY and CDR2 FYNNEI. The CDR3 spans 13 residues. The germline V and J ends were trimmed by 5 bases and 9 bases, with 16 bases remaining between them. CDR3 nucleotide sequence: TGTGCCAGCAGTCCCTGGCCAGGGCGGGCCCAGTACTTC. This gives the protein CASSPWPGRAQYF. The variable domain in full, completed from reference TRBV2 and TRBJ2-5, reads EPEVTQTPSHQVTQMGQEVILRCVPISNHLYFYWYRQILGQKVEFLVSFYNNEISEKSEIFDDQFSVERPDGSNFTLKIRSTKLEDSAMYFCASSPWPGRAQYFGPGTRLLVL.

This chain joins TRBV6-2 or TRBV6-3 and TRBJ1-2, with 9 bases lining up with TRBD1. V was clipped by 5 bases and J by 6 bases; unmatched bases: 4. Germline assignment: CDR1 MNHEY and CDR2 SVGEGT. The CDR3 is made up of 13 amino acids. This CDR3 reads CASSERTGDGYTF. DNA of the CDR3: TGTGCCAGCAGTGAAAGGACAGGGGATGGCTACACCTTC.

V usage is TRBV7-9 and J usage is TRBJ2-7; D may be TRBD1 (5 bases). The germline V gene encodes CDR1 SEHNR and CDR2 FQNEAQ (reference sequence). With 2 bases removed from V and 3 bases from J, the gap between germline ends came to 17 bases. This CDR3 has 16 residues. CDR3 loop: CASSLTQIGAHYEQYF. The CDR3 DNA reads TGTGCCAGCAGCTTAACCCAAATAGGGGCCCACTACGAGCAGTACTTC.

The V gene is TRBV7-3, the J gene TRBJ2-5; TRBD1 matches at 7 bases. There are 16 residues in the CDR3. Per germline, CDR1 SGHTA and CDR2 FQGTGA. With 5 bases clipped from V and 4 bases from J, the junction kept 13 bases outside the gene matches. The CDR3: CASSGDSLATRETQYF. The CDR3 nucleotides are TGTGCCAGCAGCGGGGACAGCCTCGCCACAAGAGAGACCCAGTACTTC.

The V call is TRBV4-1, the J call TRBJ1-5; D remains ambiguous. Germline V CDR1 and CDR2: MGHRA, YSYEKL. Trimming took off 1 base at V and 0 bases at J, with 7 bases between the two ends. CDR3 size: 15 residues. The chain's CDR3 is CASSQGQISNQPQHF. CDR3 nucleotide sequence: TGCGCCAGCAGCCAAGGGCAGATTAGCAATCAGCCCCAGCATTTT.

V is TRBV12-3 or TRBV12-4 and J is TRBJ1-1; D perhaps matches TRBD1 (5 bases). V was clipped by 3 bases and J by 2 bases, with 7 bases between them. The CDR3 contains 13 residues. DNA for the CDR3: TGTGCCAGCAGTTTCTGGGACAACACTGAAGCTTTCTTT. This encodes CASSFWDNTEAFF.

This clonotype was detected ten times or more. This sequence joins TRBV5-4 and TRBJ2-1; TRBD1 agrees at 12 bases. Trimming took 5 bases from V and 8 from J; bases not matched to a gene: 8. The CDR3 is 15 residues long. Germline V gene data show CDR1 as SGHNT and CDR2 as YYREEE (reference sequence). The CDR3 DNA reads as TGTGCCAGCAGAGACGGGACAGGGGGCGGCTATGAGCAGTTCTTC. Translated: CASRDGTGGGYEQFF.

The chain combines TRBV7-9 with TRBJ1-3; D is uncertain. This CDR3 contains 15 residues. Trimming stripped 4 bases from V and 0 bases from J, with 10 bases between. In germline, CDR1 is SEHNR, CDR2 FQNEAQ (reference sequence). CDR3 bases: TGTGCCAGCAGCTACGTGGGGAGCTCTGGAAACACCATATATTTT. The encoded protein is CASSYVGSSGNTIYF.

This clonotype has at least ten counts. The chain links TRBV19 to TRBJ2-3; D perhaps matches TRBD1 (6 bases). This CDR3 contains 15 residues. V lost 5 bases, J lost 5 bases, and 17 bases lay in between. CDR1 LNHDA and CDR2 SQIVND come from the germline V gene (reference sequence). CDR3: CASSPLVQGGDTQYF. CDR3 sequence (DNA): TGTGCCAGTAGTCCCCTGGTCCAAGGGGGAGATACGCAGTATTTT.

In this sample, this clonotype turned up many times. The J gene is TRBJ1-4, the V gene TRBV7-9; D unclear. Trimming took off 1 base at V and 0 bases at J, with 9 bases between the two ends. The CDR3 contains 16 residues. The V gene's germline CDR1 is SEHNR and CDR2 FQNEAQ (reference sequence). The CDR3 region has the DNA TGTGCCAGCAGCTTAGTCTTGAGTACAACTAATGAAAAACTGTTTTTT. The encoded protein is CASSLVLSTTNEKLFF. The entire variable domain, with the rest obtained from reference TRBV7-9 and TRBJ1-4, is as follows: DTGVSQNPRHKITKRGQNVTFRCDPISEHNRLYWYRQTLGQGPEFLTYFQNEAQLEKSRLLSDRFSAERPKGSFSTLEIQRTEQGDSAMYLCASSLVLSTTNEKLFFGSGTQLSVL.